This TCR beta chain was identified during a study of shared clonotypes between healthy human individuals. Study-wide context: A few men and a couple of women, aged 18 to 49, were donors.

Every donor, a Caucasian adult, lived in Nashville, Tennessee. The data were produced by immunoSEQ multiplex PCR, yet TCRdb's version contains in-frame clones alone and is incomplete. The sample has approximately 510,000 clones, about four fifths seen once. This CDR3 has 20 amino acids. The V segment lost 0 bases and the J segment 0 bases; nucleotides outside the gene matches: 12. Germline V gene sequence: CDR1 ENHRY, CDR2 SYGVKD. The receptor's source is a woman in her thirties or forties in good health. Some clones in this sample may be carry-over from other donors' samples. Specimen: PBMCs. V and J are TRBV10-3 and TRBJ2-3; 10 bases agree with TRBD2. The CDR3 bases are TGTGCCATCAGTGAGTCGACGGGGGTAGCGGGAGGCAAGAGCACAGATACGCAGTATTTT. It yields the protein CAISESTGVAGGKSTDTQYF.